One TCR beta chain is described in this entry. Its specificity is unknown. These data are taken from a study of shared clonotypes between healthy human individuals. Researchers divided each subset's genomic DNA evenly across several immunoSEQ plates. Assay: immunoSEQ multiplex PCR; the TCRdb copy retains only in-frame clones and omits some. The sample holds millions of clones, approximately 92% seen once. General study points: Investigators expected sequencing depth to affect clonotype sharing among donors. Few donors restricted represented genetic and exposure-history diversity. In several donors, about 5% of naive CD4 clonotypes appeared in common.

The CDR3 has 13 amino acids. Germline V gene sequence: CDR1 WNHNN, CDR2 SYGVQD (reference sequence). With 4 bases removed from V and 0 bases from J, the gap between germline ends came to 5 bases. The V and J genes are TRBV10-1 and TRBJ2-3; D is unresolved. The sequence derives from a man aged 18 to 30 in good health. The sample consisted of naive CD4+ T cells sorted from blood. Subset indicated: CD45RA+ positively selected. The CDR3 spells CASSGYSTDTQYF. In DNA form, the CDR3 reads TGCGCCAGCAGTGGTTATAGCACAGATACGCAGTATTTT.